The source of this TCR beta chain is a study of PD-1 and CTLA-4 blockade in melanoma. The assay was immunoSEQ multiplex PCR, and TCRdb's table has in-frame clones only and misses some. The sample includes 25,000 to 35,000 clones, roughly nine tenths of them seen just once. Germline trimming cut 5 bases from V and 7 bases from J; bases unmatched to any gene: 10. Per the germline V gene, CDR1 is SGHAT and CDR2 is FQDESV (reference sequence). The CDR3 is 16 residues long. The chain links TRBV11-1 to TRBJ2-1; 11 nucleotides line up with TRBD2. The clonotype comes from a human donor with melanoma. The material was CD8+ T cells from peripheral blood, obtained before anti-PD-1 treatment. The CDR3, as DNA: TGTGCCAGCAGCCATGAGACTAGCGGGGTATCGAATGAGCAGTTCTTC. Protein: CASSHETSGVSNEQFF.